These 27 T cell receptor beta chains were all obtained from the same sample, sequenced in a study of neurological immune-mediated disorders. TCRdb itself ran the 5' RACE reads through MiXCR, one entry per CDR3 protein. The sample includes more than 70,000 distinct CDR3 sequences, about a sixth seen only once; the top ten take 15% to 17%. Sequencing was performed on PBMCs. All receptors come from a middle-aged woman in good health.

This clonotype was counted at least ten times. The chain uses TRBV30 and TRBJ2-7; D is unclear. Germline V gene lookup returns CDR1 GTSNPN and CDR2 SVGIG (reference sequence). The CDR3 is made up of 11 amino acids. V was clipped by 8 bases and J by 6 bases, with 14 bases between them. The CDR3 DNA reads TGTGCCGGTCAAGACACCGGCGAGCAGTACTTC. Amino acids: CAGQDTGEQYF.

This clonotype was recorded many times. V usage is TRBV15 and J usage is TRBJ1-1, with no clear D. V lost 0 bases and J lost 1, with 9 bases in between. CDR3 length: 15 amino acids. The germline CDR1 and CDR2 sequences are LNHNV and YYDKDF (reference sequence). The CDR3 coding sequence is TGTGCCACCAGCAGAGATTTGCGCCCGAACACTGAAGCTTTCTTT. Translated, it gives CATSRDLRPNTEAFF.

This clonotype has a count of ten or more. V is TRBV20-1 and J is TRBJ2-5, with D possibly TRBD1 on 5 matching bases. The CDR3 extends over 15 amino acids. Germline assignment: CDR1 DFQATT and CDR2 SNEGSKA (reference sequence). V shed 6 bases and J shed 4 bases, with 21 bases lying between them. The CDR3 DNA is TGCAGTGCCCGCGCGGCAGGGAATACAGGAGAGACCCAGTACTTC. Amino acid sequence: CSARAAGNTGETQYF.

This chain uses TRBV14 with TRBJ2-7, with D possibly being TRBD1 or TRBD2 (5 bases each). The CDR3 sequence is 18 residues long. CDR1 SGHDN and CDR2 FVKESK come from the germline V gene. V was pared by 4 bases and J by 7 bases, with 29 bases between. The CDR3 coding sequence is TGTGCCAGCAGCCGTGAGTCCCAATCCCGGGACGCCCGAAGGGAGCAGTACTTC. It yields the protein CASSRESQSRDARREQYF.

This clonotype was seen ten or more times. The chain links TRBV5-6 to TRBJ2-5; D not resolved. V was shortened by 0 bases and J by 5 bases, with 11 bases between the two germline ends. This CDR3 comprises 14 residues. Germline lookup yields CDR1 SGHDT and CDR2 YYEEEE. CDR3 in amino acids: CASSLGNRAETQYF. CDR3 nucleotides: TGTGCCAGCAGCTTGGGAAATAGGGCTGAGACCCAGTACTTC.

There are many counts of this clonotype. The chain joins TRBV2 to TRBJ1-5, with 12 nucleotides matching TRBD1. The CDR3 is made up of 15 amino acids. Germline CDR1 and CDR2: SNHLY and FYNNEI. V shed 4 bases, J shed 6 bases, and the junction held 4 bases outside the gene matches. Here the CDR3 DNA reads TGTGCCAGCAGTGCGGGACAGGGGGCATTTCAGCCCCAGCATTTT. This encodes CASSAGQGAFQPQHF.

This clonotype was seen repeatedly, ten times or more. J is TRBJ1-5 and V is TRBV11-2, with unresolved D. The CDR3 runs 13 residues. Germline lookup yields CDR1 SGHAT and CDR2 FQNNGV. V was clipped by 0 bases and J by 6 bases, with 6 bases between them. The CDR3 sequence: CASSLDVGQPQHF. The CDR3 nucleotides are TGTGCCAGCAGCTTAGATGTCGGTCAGCCCCAGCATTTT.

This CDR3 reads CASSHTLGQGDYGYTF. The CDR3 DNA reads as TGTGCCAGCAGCCACACTTTGGGACAGGGGGACTATGGCTACACCTTC. The genes are TRBV14 and TRBJ1-2; 11 bases map to TRBD1. The germline CDR1 and CDR2 sequences are SGHDN and FVKESK. The CDR3 is 16 amino acids. V shed 3 bases, J shed 3 bases, and the junction held 6 bases outside the gene matches. The full variable domain, its missing parts supplied by reference TRBV14 and TRBJ1-2, is EAGVTQFPSHSVIEKGQTVTLRCDPISGHDNLYWYRRVMGKEIKFLLHFVKESKQDESGMPNNRFLAERTGGTYSTLKVQPAELEDSGVYFCASSHTLGQGDYGYTFGSGTRLTVV.

The chain employs TRBV20-1 and TRBJ1-1, with D uncertain. Germline V gene sequence: CDR1 DFQATT, CDR2 SNEGSKA (reference sequence). The CDR3 is 13 amino acids. V lost 3 bases to trimming and J lost 8 bases, with 16 bases between them. The DNA of the CDR3 is TGCAGTGCTAGTCTCGAAGAGCGACGAGAAGCTTTCTTT. This gives the protein CSASLEERREAFF.

The chain links TRBV7-8 to TRBJ2-6; D not resolved. V lost 4 bases and J 4 bases, leaving 14 bases between the germline ends. The CDR3 is made up of 16 amino acids. Germline V gene data show CDR1 as SGHVS and CDR2 as FQNEAQ. CDR3 in amino acids: CASSYQTRRGANVLTF. The DNA of the CDR3 is TGTGCCAGCAGCTATCAGACGAGAAGAGGGGCCAACGTCCTGACTTTC. The full variable domain, completed using reference TRBV7-8 and TRBJ2-6, is GAGVSQSPRYKVAKRGQDVALRCDPISGHVSLFWYQQALGQGPEFLTYFQNEAQLDKSGLPSDRFFAERPEGSVSTLKIQRTQQEDSAVYLCASSYQTRRGANVLTFGAGSRLTVL.

The table lists this clonotype with many counts. This chain links TRBV5-1 with TRBJ1-1; 7 nucleotides line up with TRBD1. V was pared by 7 bases and J by 3 bases, with 0 bases of the junction left unmatched. CDR3 length equals 11 residues. Per the germline V gene, CDR1 is SGHRS and CDR2 is YFSETQ. CDR3 amino acids: CASQGDTEAFF. The CDR3 DNA follows: TGCGCCAGCCAGGGGGACACTGAAGCTTTCTTT.

The chain links TRBV7-3 to TRBJ2-2; D might be TRBD1 or TRBD2, each matching 6 bases. From germline, CDR1 is SGHTA and CDR2 FQGTGA. Trimming removed 3 bases from V and 1 base from J, with 18 bases in between. The CDR3 runs 18 residues. CDR3 residues: CASSFNFPGAGNTGELFF. CDR3 sequence (DNA): TGTGCCAGCAGCTTCAATTTTCCGGGGGCCGGGAACACCGGGGAGCTGTTTTTT.

This clonotype was counted at least ten times. V usage is TRBV5-1 and J usage is TRBJ1-2; D is uncertain. Trimming shortened V by 3 bases and J by 4 bases, and 13 bases separated the two germline ends. Germline CDR1 is SGHRS and CDR2 is YFSETQ. The CDR3 length is 14 residues. CDR3: CASSSTDGSYGYTF. In DNA, the CDR3 is TGCGCCAGCAGCTCGACGGACGGCTCCTATGGCTACACCTTC.

This clonotype came up many times. This chain uses TRBV12-3 or TRBV12-4 with TRBJ2-5, with D perhaps given as TRBD1 or TRBD2 (5 bases each). V was pared by 6 bases and J by 7 bases, with 18 bases between. The CDR3 extends over 14 amino acids. This CDR3 reads CASRTGQYRGTQYF. In DNA, the CDR3 is TGTGCCAGCAGAACTGGACAATACCGGGGGACCCAGTACTTC.

J is TRBJ2-7 and V is TRBV6-5, with 16 bases identical to TRBD2. Trimming cost V 5 bases and J 2 bases; bases outside gene matches: 12. The CDR3 length is 19 residues. Looked up from germline, CDR1 is MNHEY and CDR2 is SVGAGI. The CDR3 here is CASSAPPGLAGGVAYEQYF. CDR3 sequence (DNA): TGTGCCAGCAGTGCCCCCCCGGGACTAGCGGGAGGGGTGGCCTACGAGCAGTACTTC.

The table lists this clonotype with many counts. The CDR3, as DNA: TGTGCCACCAGCAGCACAGGGAGGACCTCCTACGAGCAGTACTTC. Its translation: CATSSTGRTSYEQYF. The rearrangement joins TRBV15 to TRBJ2-7, with D perhaps TRBD1 or TRBD2 (6 bases each). This CDR3 spans 15 amino acids. The ends were cut back, 3 bases at V and 0 bases at J, with 12 bases in the middle. The germline gives CDR1 LNHNV, CDR2 YYDKDF (reference sequence).

This clonotype was observed many times. V gene TRBV20-1 combines with J gene TRBJ2-4; D tentatively fits TRBD1 or TRBD2 (5 bases each). Trimming left V 2 bases short and J 0 bases short, with 17 bases between. The CDR3 extends over 17 amino acids. The germline V gene has CDR1 DFQATT and CDR2 SNEGSKA (reference sequence). CDR3 DNA sequence: TGCAGTGCTAGACCCCCCTTGGGGGATTTAGCCAAAAACATTCAGTACTTC. Its translation: CSARPPLGDLAKNIQYF.

This clonotype was picked up many times. The genes are TRBV20-1 and TRBJ1-2; D is unclear. The CDR3 has 13 amino acids. Trimming removed 6 bases from V and 1 base from J, with 12 bases in between. Germline V gene sequence: CDR1 DFQATT, CDR2 SNEGSKA (reference sequence). The CDR3 DNA is TGCAGTGCCTTGGACCGAAATAACTATGGCTACACCTTC. The encoded protein is CSALDRNNYGYTF.

This clonotype was found many times. The chain carries TRBV21-1 and TRBJ1-1; the D call in the table, TRBD1, was not verified against the DNA. TRBV21-1 is reported as a pseudogene. The CDR3 totals 16 residues. CDR3 sequence reads: CASIRVRQGRNTEAFF. The CDR3 DNA reads as TGTGCCAGCATCAGGGTTCGGCAGGGGAGGAACACTGAAGCTTTCTTT.

The sample holds many counts of this clonotype. The rearrangement uses TRBV2 and TRBJ2-7; the D gene could be TRBD1 or TRBD2 (5 bases each). There are 11 residues in the CDR3. CDR1 and CDR2 from the germline V gene are SNHLY and FYNNEI. V lost 8 bases, J lost 6 bases, and 11 bases lay in between. CDR3 bases: TGTGCCAGCCGGTTTGGGGGCGAGCAGTACTTC. This translates into CASRFGGEQYF. Together with reference TRBV2 and TRBJ2-7, the CDR3 gives the full variable domain: EPEVTQTPSHQVTQMGQEVILRCVPISNHLYFYWYRQILGQKVEFLVSFYNNEISEKSEIFDDQFSVERPDGSNFTLKIRSTKLEDSAMYFCASRFGGEQYFGPGTRLTVT.

Many counts were recorded for this clonotype. The chain links TRBV5-1 to TRBJ2-1, with a possible D match to TRBD1 (6 bases). The germline V and J ends were trimmed by 2 bases and 1 base, with 16 bases remaining between them. The CDR3 runs 17 residues. CDR1 and CDR2 from the germline V gene are SGHRS and YFSETQ. The CDR3 loop reads CASSFNRDLSSYNEQFF. In DNA, the CDR3 is TGCGCCAGCAGCTTCAACAGGGATTTAAGTTCCTACAATGAGCAGTTCTTC. Filled out from reference TRBV5-1 and TRBJ2-1, the complete variable domain reads KAGVTQTPRYLIKTRGQQVTLSCSPISGHRSVSWYQQTPGQGLQFLFEYFSETQRNKGNFPGRFSGRQFSNSRSEMNVSTLELGDSALYLCASSFNRDLSSYNEQFFGPGTRLTVL.

There are many counts of this clonotype. This sequence joins TRBV20-1 and TRBJ1-1; no definite D call. This CDR3 is 15 amino acids long. Germline V gene sequence: CDR1 DFQATT, CDR2 SNEGSKA (reference sequence). Between the trimmed V and J ends, which lost 3 bases and 0 bases, there was a span of 14 bases. CDR3 nucleotide sequence: TGCAGTGCTAGGGACCTACAGCAAATGAACACTGAAGCTTTCTTT. Encoded protein: CSARDLQQMNTEAFF.

This clonotype was seen many times. The rearrangement joins TRBV7-2 to TRBJ2-1; unclear D gene. Germline-derived CDR1 and CDR2 are SGHTA and FQGNSA. This CDR3 contains 11 residues. Trimming shortened V by 5 bases and J by 4 bases, and 3 bases separated the two germline ends. The CDR3 here is CASSRYNEQFF. The CDR3 DNA is TGTGCCAGCAGCCGTTACAATGAGCAGTTCTTC.

This clonotype was detected many times. The V gene is TRBV24-1, the J gene TRBJ2-2; 9 bases are shared with TRBD1. This CDR3 region has 15 residues. Losses at the gene ends were 3 bases for V and 3 bases for J; bases not matched to a gene: 1. The germline gives CDR1 KGHDR, CDR2 SFDVKD. CDR3 loop: CATSDRTGDTGELFF. CDR3 bases: TGTGCCACCAGTGATCGGACAGGGGACACCGGGGAGCTGTTTTTT.

This clonotype was observed many times. The J gene is TRBJ2-3, the V gene TRBV5-1; a weak D match, TRBD2 (6 bases). V was trimmed by 4 bases and J by 2 bases, leaving 17 bases between them. Germline V gene lookup returns CDR1 SGHRS and CDR2 YFSETQ. The CDR3 is 16 amino acids. The CDR3 bases are TGCGCCAGCAGCCCTGCCCCGGGACTCCACACAGATACGCAGTATTTT. Its translation: CASSPAPGLHTDTQYF.

This clonotype has just a few counts. The CDR3 here is CASSSFTGVEYNEQFF. CDR3 bases: TGCGCCAGCAGCTCTTTCACGGGAGTAGAGTACAATGAGCAGTTCTTC. V is TRBV5-1 and J is TRBJ2-1; D possibly corresponds to TRBD2 (6 bases). The CDR3 has 16 amino acids. V lost 3 bases and J 4 bases, leaving 17 bases between the germline ends. Germline V gives CDR1 SGHRS, CDR2 YFSETQ.

Many counts were recorded for this clonotype. The chain joins TRBV7-2 to TRBJ2-3, with unresolved D. Germline V gene data show CDR1 as SGHTA and CDR2 as FQGNSA. CDR3 size: 12 residues. Trimming took off 5 bases at V and 1 base at J, with 4 bases between the two ends. The CDR3 region has the DNA TGTGCCAGCAGCACCCGCACAGATACGCAGTATTTT. It codes for CASSTRTDTQYF.